The rows below give T cell receptor beta chains drawn from one sample of a study of blood T cell repertoires in COVID-19. TCRdb keeps only in-frame clones here, not all; method: immunoSEQ multiplex PCR. The sample holds about 140,000 clones, over 60% seen once. The material sequenced was peripheral blood. The receptors come from an elderly woman with active or convalescent COVID-19. Both conserved end residues are part of each CDR3. Each record gives: J gene, V gene, CDR3 protein.

j_call: TRBJ2-5
v_call: TRBV6-5
cdr3_aa: CASSWGRGLETQYF

j_call: TRBJ1-1
v_call: TRBV28
cdr3_aa: CASGGNTEAFF

j_call: TRBJ2-3
v_call: TRBV3-1/TRBV3-2
cdr3_aa: CASSIPGLQDTQYF

j_call: TRBJ1-6
v_call: TRBV28
cdr3_aa: CASRGGRRINSPLHF

j_call: TRBJ2-7
v_call: TRBV27
cdr3_aa: CASSTWDRANEQYF

j_call: TRBJ2-3
v_call: TRBV6-2/TRBV6-3
cdr3_aa: CASSYDYRAADTQYF

j_call: TRBJ1-3
v_call: TRBV19
cdr3_aa: CASSQSFSGNTIYF

j_call: TRBJ1-1
v_call: TRBV5-5
cdr3_aa: CASSSSPTEAFF

j_call: TRBJ2-2
v_call: TRBV11-2
cdr3_aa: CASSSITSGYTGELFF

j_call: TRBJ2-3
v_call: TRBV5-1
cdr3_aa: CASSSGRDGTQYF

j_call: TRBJ2-3
v_call: TRBV9
cdr3_aa: CASSVGTSGAAADTQYF

j_call: TRBJ1-2
v_call: TRBV5-1
cdr3_aa: CASSSQGSYGYTF

j_call: TRBJ2-7
v_call: TRBV2
cdr3_aa: CASTKGQAIQSHYEQYF

j_call: TRBJ1-6
v_call: TRBV6-2/TRBV6-3
cdr3_aa: CASSYFQGGSPLHF

j_call: TRBJ1-2
v_call: TRBV6-2/TRBV6-3
cdr3_aa: CASSYGRTPNYGYTF

j_call: TRBJ1-2
v_call: TRBV9
cdr3_aa: CASSAGRGQGLDYGYTF

j_call: TRBJ1-5
v_call: TRBV6-4
cdr3_aa: CASSDSASGPQHF

j_call: TRBJ1-2
v_call: TRBV5-1
cdr3_aa: CASSLSVGGYTF

j_call: TRBJ1-2
v_call: TRBV5-8
cdr3_aa: CASSFSGRFVYGYTF

j_call: TRBJ2-3
v_call: TRBV27
cdr3_aa: CASSLSGGQGRQGTQYF

j_call: TRBJ2-5
v_call: TRBV7-6
cdr3_aa: CASSRGGSSQETQYF

j_call: TRBJ2-7
v_call: TRBV7-6
cdr3_aa: CASSSDSGMSEQYF

j_call: TRBJ1-2
v_call: TRBV9
cdr3_aa: CASSLRDRANYGYTF

j_call: TRBJ2-4
v_call: TRBV4-3
cdr3_aa: CASPSGVGRGSLSVKNIQYF

j_call: TRBJ2-1
v_call: TRBV4-3
cdr3_aa: CASSQDRGGLREQFF

j_call: TRBJ1-5
v_call: TRBV5-8
cdr3_aa: CASSLFVGGGQPQHF

j_call: TRBJ1-2
v_call: TRBV19
cdr3_aa: CASSIGVRGYTF

j_call: TRBJ1-6
v_call: TRBV27
cdr3_aa: CASSQRTGNSPLHF

j_call: TRBJ1-2
v_call: TRBV30
cdr3_aa: CAWSVLKGASYGYTF

j_call: TRBJ1-1
v_call: TRBV28
cdr3_aa: CASSLWGVGRGPREAFF

j_call: TRBJ2-5
v_call: TRBV5-1
cdr3_aa: CASSLGTGGLETQYF

j_call: TRBJ2-2
v_call: TRBV3-1/TRBV3-2
cdr3_aa: CASSQSQTGELFF

j_call: TRBJ1-5
v_call: TRBV28
cdr3_aa: CASSSAGDNQPQHF

j_call: TRBJ1-2
v_call: TRBV30
cdr3_aa: CAWSARLPGVSGYTF

j_call: TRBJ1-1
v_call: TRBV28
cdr3_aa: CASRVPLSSVAAFF

j_call: TRBJ2-3
v_call: TRBV9
cdr3_aa: CASSVAGVGPDTQYF

j_call: TRBJ2-7
v_call: TRBV7-9
cdr3_aa: CASGPSDEQYF

j_call: TRBJ2-3
v_call: TRBV7-2
cdr3_aa: CASSLRDSGPQDTQYF

j_call: TRBJ2-5
v_call: TRBV15
cdr3_aa: CATSSPGPGETQYF

j_call: TRBJ2-3
v_call: TRBV7-8
cdr3_aa: CASSLVGQYADTQYF

j_call: TRBJ1-6
v_call: TRBV19
cdr3_aa: CASSIGGNSPLHF

j_call: TRBJ1-3
v_call: TRBV27
cdr3_aa: CASSSSRPFGGNTIYF

j_call: TRBJ2-3
v_call: TRBV20-1
cdr3_aa: CSARGTDTQYF

j_call: TRBJ1-5
v_call: TRBV30
cdr3_aa: CAWGSSNQPQHF

j_call: TRBJ2-3
v_call: TRBV10-1
cdr3_aa: CASSDSPGQGTDTQYF

j_call: TRBJ1-2
v_call: TRBV5-6
cdr3_aa: CASHRGALSYGYTF

j_call: TRBJ1-1
v_call: TRBV4-3
cdr3_aa: CASSQAHPGNTEAFF

j_call: TRBJ2-5
v_call: TRBV28
cdr3_aa: CASSELAGDGETQYF

j_call: TRBJ1-1
v_call: TRBV11-2
cdr3_aa: CASSPRTNMNTEAFF

j_call: TRBJ2-1
v_call: TRBV19
cdr3_aa: CASSVSQKPGEQFF